This T cell receptor (beta chain) was sequenced during a study of blood T cell repertoires in COVID-19. About the study: Researchers got acute and convalescent COVID-19 samples from the United States, Italy and Spain. Nucleic acid was either cDNA or gDNA, and it came from T cells, B-cell-depleted T cells, or PBMCs.

Enrolment of Seattle patients took place during active infection, and they were followed longitudinally. Trimming took 4 bases from V and 0 from J, leaving 7 bases between them. This CDR3 has 14 amino acids. Germline V gene lookup returns CDR1 MGHDK and CDR2 SYGVNS. Authors' processing steps: Amplification from reference gene primers served as the basis for estimated nucleated cell counts. The protocol was immunoSEQ multiplex PCR, while the TCRdb copy is restricted to in-frame clones and leaves out a portion. That table furnishes V, J and clone size, whereas the DNA furnished D and trimming. There are roughly 310,000 clones in the sample; roughly 90% occur only once, and roughly 2.9% lies in the top ten.

This TCR came from a woman in her thirties with COVID-19, enrolled during active disease. What was sequenced was peripheral blood. The V gene is TRBV25-1, the J gene TRBJ2-1; possible D gene TRBD2, 5 bases. DNA for the CDR3: TGTGCCAGCAGTGTAACTAGCTCCTACAATGAGCAGTTCTTC. Translation: CASSVTSSYNEQFF.